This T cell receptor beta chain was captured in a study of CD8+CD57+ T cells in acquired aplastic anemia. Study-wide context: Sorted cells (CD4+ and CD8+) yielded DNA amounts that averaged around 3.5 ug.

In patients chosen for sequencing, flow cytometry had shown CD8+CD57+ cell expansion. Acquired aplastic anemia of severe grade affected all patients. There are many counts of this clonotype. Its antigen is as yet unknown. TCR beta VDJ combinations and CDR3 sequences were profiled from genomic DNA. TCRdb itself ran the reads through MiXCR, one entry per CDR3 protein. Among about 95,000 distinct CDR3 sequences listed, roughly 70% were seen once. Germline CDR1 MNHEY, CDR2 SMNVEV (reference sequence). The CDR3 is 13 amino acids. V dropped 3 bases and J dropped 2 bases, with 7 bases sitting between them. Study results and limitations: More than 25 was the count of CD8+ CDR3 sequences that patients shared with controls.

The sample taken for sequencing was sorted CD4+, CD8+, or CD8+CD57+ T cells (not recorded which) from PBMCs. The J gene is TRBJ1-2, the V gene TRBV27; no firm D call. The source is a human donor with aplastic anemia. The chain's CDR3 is CASSFGPNYGYTF. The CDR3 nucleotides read TGTGCCAGCAGTTTCGGACCGAACTATGGCTACACCTTC.